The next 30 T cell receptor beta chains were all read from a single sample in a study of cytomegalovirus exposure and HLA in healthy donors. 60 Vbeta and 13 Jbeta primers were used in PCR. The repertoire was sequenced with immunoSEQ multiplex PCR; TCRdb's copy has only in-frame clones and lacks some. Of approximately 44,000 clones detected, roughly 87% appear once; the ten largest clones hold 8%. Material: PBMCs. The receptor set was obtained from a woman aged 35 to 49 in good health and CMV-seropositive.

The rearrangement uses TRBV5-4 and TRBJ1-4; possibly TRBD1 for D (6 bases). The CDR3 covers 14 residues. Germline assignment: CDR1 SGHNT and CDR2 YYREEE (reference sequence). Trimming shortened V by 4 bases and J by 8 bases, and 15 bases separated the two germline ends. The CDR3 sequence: CASSQGLSMEKLFF. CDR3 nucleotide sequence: TGTGCCAGCAGCCAGGGGTTGTCCATGGAAAAACTGTTTTTT. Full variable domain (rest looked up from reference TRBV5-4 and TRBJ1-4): ETGVTQSPTHLIKTRGQQVTLRCSSQSGHNTVSWYQQALGQGPQFIFQYYREEENGRGNFPPRFSGLQFPNYSSELNVNALELDDSALYLCASSQGLSMEKLFFGSGTQLSVL.

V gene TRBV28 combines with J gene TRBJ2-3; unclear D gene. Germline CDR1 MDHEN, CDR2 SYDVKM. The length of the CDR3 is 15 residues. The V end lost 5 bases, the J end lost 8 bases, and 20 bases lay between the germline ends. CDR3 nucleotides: TGTGCCAGCAGTCCCCCGGCGGAGATCCTGGGTACGCAGTATTTT. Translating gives CASSPPAEILGTQYF.

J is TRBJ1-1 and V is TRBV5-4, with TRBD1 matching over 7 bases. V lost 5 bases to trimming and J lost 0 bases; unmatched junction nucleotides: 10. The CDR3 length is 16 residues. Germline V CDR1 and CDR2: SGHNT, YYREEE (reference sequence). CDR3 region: CASRPWTGGMNTEAFF. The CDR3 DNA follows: TGTGCCAGCAGACCATGGACAGGCGGGATGAACACTGAAGCTTTCTTT. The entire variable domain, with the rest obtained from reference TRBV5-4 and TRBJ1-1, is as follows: ETGVTQSPTHLIKTRGQQVTLRCSSQSGHNTVSWYQQALGQGPQFIFQYYREEENGRGNFPPRFSGLQFPNYSSELNVNALELDDSALYLCASRPWTGGMNTEAFFGQGTRLTVV.

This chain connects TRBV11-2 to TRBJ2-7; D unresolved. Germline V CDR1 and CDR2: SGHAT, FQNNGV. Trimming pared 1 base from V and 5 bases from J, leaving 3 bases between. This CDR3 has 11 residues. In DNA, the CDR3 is TGTGCCAGCAGCTTAGGGCACGAGCAGTACTTC. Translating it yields CASSLGHEQYF. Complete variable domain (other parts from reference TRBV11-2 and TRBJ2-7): EAGVAQSPRYKIIEKRQSVAFWCNPISGHATLYWYQQILGQGPKLLIQFQNNGVVDDSQLPKDRFSAERLKGVDSTLKIQPAKLEDSAVYLCASSLGHEQYFGPGTRLTVT.

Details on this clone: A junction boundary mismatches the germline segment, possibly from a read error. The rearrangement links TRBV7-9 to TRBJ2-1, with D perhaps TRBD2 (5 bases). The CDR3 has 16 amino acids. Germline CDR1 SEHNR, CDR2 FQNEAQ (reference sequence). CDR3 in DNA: TGTTCCAGCAGCCCGTATCGGGGTGGACCCTACAATGAGCAGTTCTTC. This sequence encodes CSSSPYRGGPYNEQFF.

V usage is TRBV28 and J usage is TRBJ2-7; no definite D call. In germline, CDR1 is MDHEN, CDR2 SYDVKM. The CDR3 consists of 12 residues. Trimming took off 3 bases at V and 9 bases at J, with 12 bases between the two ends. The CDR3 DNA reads TGTGCCAGCAGTTTTCTTACCGGTGGGCAGTACTTC. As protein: CASSFLTGGQYF.

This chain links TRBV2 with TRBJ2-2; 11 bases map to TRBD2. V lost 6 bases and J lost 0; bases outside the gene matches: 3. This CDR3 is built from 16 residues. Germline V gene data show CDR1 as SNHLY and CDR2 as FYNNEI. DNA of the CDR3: TGTGCCAGCAGAGAACTAGCGGGGGCGAACACCGGGGAGCTGTTTTTT. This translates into CASRELAGANTGELFF.

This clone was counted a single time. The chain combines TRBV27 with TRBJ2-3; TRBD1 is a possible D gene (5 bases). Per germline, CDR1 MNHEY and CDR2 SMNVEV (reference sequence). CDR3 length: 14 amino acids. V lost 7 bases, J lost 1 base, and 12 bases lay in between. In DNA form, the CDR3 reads TGTGCCAGCATGGCAGGGTGGGGCACAGATACGCAGTATTTT. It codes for CASMAGWGTDTQYF.

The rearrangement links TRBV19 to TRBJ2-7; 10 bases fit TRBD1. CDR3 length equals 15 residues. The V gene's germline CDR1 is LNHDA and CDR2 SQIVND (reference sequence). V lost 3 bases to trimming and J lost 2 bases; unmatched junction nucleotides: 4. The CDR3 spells CASSIGGTGAYEQYF. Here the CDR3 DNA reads TGTGCCAGTAGTATTGGGGGGACAGGGGCCTACGAGCAGTACTTC.

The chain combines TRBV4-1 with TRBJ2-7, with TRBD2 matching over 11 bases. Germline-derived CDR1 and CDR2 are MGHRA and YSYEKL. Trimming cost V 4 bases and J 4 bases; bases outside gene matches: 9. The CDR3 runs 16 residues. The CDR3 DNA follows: TGCGCCAGCAGCCCAGGGACTAGCGGAACCTCTTACGAGCAGTACTTC. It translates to CASSPGTSGTSYEQYF.

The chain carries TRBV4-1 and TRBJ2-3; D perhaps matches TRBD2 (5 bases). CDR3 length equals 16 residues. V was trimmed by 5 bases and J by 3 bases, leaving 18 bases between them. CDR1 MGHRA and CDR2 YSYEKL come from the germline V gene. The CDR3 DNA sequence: TGCGCCAGCAGCGCCCGTGACGGGATGATTACAGATACGCAGTATTTT. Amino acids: CASSARDGMITDTQYF.

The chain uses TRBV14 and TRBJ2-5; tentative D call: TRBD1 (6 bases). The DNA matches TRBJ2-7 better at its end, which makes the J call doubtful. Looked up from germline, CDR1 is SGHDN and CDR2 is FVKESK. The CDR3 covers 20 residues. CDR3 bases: TGTGCCAGCAGCCAAGTCGCAGGACAGTCGCCCTATAGCCGGGGATACGAGCAGTACTTC. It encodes CASSQVAGQSPYSRGYEQYF.

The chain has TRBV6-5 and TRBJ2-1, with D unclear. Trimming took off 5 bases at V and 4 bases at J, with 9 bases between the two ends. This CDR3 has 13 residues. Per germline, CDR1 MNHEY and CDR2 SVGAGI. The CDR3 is CASSHPEYNEQFF. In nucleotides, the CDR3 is TGTGCCAGCAGTCACCCCGAGTACAATGAGCAGTTCTTC.

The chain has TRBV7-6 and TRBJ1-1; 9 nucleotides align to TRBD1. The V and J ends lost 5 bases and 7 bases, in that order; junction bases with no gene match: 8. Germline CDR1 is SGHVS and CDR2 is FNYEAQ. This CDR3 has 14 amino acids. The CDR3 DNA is TGTGCCAGCAGCCTAACGGGACAGGGATGTGAAGCTTTCTTT. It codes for CASSLTGQGCEAFF.

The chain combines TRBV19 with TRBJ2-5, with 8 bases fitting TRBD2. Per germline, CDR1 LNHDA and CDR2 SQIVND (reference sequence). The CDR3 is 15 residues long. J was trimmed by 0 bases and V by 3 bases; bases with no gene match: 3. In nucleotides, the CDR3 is TGTGCCAGTAGTATGACTAGCGCGTACCAAGAGACCCAGTACTTC. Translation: CASSMTSAYQETQYF.

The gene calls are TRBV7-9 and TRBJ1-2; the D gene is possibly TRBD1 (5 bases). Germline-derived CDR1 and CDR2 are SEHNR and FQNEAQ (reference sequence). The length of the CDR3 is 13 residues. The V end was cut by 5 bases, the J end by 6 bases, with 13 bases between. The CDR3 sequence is CASSHGQIHGYTF. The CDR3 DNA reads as TGTGCCAGCAGCCACGGACAAATTCATGGCTACACCTTC. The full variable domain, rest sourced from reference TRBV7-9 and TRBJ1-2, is DTGVSQNPRHKITKRGQNVTFRCDPISEHNRLYWYRQTLGQGPEFLTYFQNEAQLEKSRLLSDRFSAERPKGSFSTLEIQRTEQGDSAMYLCASSHGQIHGYTFGSGTRLTVV.

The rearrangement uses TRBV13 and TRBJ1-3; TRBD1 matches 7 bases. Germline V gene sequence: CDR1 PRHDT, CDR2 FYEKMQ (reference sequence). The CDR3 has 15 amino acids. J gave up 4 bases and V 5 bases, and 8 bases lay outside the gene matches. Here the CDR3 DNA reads TGTGCCAGCAGCGAATTCACAGGGGTAGGAAACACCATATATTTT. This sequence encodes CASSEFTGVGNTIYF.

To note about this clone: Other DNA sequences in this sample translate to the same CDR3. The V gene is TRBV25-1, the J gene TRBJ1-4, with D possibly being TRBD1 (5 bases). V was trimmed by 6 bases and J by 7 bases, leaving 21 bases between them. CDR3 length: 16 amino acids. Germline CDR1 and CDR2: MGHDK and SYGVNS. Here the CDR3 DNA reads TGTGCCAGCAGCAACCCCAGGGCCCCACGAGGTGAAAAACTGTTTTTT. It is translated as CASSNPRAPRGEKLFF.

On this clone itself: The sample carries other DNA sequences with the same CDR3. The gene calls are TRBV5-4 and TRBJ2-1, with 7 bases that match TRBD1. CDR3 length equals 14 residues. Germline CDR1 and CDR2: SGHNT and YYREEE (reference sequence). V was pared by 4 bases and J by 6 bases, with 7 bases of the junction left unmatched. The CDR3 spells CASSERGQLNEQFF. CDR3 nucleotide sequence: TGTGCCAGCAGCGAGAGGGGGCAACTCAATGAGCAGTTCTTC.

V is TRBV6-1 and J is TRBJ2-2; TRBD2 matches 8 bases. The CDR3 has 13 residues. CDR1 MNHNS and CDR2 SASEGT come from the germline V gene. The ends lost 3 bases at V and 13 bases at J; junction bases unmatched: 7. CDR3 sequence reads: CASSDGGGSVLFF. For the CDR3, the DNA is TGTGCCAGCAGTGATGGCGGGGGGTCGGTGCTGTTTTTT.

CDR3 sequence reads: CASSYSIRDQPQHF. The CDR3 DNA reads TGTGCCAGCAGTTACTCGATCCGGGATCAGCCCCAGCATTTT. The J gene is TRBJ1-5, the V gene TRBV6-6; no reliable D call. CDR3 length: 14 residues. From germline, CDR1 is MNHNY and CDR2 SVGAGI (reference sequence). Deletions cut 0 bases from V and 5 bases from J, with 8 bases between.

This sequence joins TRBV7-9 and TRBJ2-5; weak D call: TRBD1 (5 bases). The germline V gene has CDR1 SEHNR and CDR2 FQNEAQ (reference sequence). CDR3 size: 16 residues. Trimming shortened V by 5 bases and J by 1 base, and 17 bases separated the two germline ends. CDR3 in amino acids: CASSAWLGRGQETQYF. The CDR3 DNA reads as TGTGCCAGCAGCGCCTGGCTGGGGCGAGGCCAAGAGACCCAGTACTTC.

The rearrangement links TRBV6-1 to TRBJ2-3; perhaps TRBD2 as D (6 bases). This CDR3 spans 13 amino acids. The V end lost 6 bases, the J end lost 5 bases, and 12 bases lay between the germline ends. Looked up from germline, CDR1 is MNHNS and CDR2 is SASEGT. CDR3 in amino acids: CASRSLRGDTQYF. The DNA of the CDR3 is TGTGCCAGCAGAAGCTTGCGGGGAGATACGCAGTATTTT.

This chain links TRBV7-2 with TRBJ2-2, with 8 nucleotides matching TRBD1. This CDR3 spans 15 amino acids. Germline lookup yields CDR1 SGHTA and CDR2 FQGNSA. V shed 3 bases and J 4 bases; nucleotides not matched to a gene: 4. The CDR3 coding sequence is TGTGCCAGCAGCTTTCAGGGGGCGCTCACCGGGGAGCTGTTTTTT. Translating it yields CASSFQGALTGELFF.

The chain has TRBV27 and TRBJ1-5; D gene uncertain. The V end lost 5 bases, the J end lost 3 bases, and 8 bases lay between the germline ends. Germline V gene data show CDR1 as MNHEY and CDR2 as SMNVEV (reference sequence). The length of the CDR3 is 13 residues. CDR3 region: CASSRRINQPQHF. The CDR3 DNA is TGTGCCAGCAGTCGGCGGATCAATCAGCCCCAGCATTTT.

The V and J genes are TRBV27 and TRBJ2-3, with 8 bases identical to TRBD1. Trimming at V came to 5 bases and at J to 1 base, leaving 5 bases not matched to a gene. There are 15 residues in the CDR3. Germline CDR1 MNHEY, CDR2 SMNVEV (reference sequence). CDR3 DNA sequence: TGTGCCAGCAGTCTCCTGACAGGGGGCACAGATACGCAGTATTTT. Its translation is CASSLLTGGTDTQYF.

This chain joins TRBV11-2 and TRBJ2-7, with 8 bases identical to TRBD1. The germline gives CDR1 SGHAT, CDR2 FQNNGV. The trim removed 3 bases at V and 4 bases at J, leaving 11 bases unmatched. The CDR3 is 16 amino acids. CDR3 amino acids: CASSLLGGTGRYEQYF. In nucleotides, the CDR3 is TGTGCCAGCAGCTTGCTGGGTGGGACAGGAAGATACGAGCAGTACTTC.

The CDR3 protein is CASSYSSTGYEQYF. The DNA of the CDR3 is TGTGCCAGCAGCTATTCGAGCACCGGCTACGAGCAGTACTTC. The chain is built from TRBV11-2 and TRBJ2-7; D call uncertain. The germline V gene encodes CDR1 SGHAT and CDR2 FQNNGV. The CDR3 sequence is 14 residues long. V lost 4 bases to trimming and J lost 3 bases, with 13 bases between them.

The CDR3 DNA is TGTGCCAGCAGCCCAGGGGGAGGCTACGAGCAGTACTTC. Amino acids: CASSPGGGYEQYF. The chain carries TRBV7-9 and TRBJ2-7; D perhaps matches TRBD1 (7 bases). Germline CDR1 reads SEHNR; CDR2 reads FQNEAQ (reference sequence). V was cut by 5 bases and J by 3 bases, with 11 bases left in between. This CDR3 has 13 residues.

Here the CDR3 reads CASRDTGVNYGYTF. The CDR3 nucleotides read TGTGCCAGCAGGGACACAGGGGTCAACTATGGCTACACCTTC. This chain links TRBV6-5 with TRBJ1-2; TRBD1 matches 7 bases. CDR1 and CDR2 from the germline V gene are MNHEY and SVGAGI. This CDR3 region has 14 residues. V was pared by 6 bases and J by 2 bases, with 6 bases of the junction left unmatched.